This T cell receptor beta chain was documented in a study of blood T cell repertoires in COVID-19. The V segment lost 2 bases and the J segment 7 bases; nucleotides outside the gene matches: 9. Per germline, CDR1 MNHEY and CDR2 SVGAGI. The CDR3 is 15 residues long. Clones were sequenced by immunoSEQ multiplex PCR, and TCRdb holds only the in-frame ones, with some missing. The sample contains about 18,000 clones, 88% of which appear only once. The study drew participants aged about 18 to 89 years from some 25 US areas. Cohort allocation depended upon clinical history that participants reported. The TCR comes from a woman in her twenties or thirties who had recovered from COVID-19. Sequencing was performed on PBMCs or T cells enriched from blood (not recorded which). The chain carries TRBV6-5 and TRBJ1-2, with 8 nucleotides matching TRBD1. The CDR3 loop is CASSYEDRAPGGYTF. CDR3 nucleotide sequence: TGTGCCAGCAGTTACGAGGACAGGGCCCCTGGTGGCTACACCTTC.